The rows below give T cell receptor beta chains drawn from one sample of a study of cytomegalovirus exposure and HLA in healthy donors. Libraries were prepared by immunoSEQ multiplex PCR; TCRdb keeps only in-frame clonotypes and omits some of them. The sample holds about 120,000 clones, around three quarters seen once. Material: PBMCs. The receptors here all came from a middle-aged woman in good health and CMV-seropositive. Each CDR3 is given with its conserved first and last residue. The D gene is left open where the match is weak. Clone size, where shown, is once, few, many, or a class for clones that have expanded.

abundance,v_gene,j_gene,d_gene,CDR3nt,CDR3aa
-,TRBV27,TRBJ2-7,-,TGTGCCAGCAGTTTAATCGGAGCCGAGCAGTACTTC,CASSLIGAEQYF
-,TRBV27,TRBJ1-1,-,TGTGCCAGCAGGGACAGCTCGGAAGCTTTCTTT,CASRDSSEAFF
few,TRBV27,TRBJ1-6,-,TGTGCCAGCAGTTCGAGGCAGGGTAATTCACCCCTCCACTTT,CASSSRQGNSPLHF
once,TRBV30,TRBJ1-4,TRBD1,TGTGCCTGGAGTGTTATAGGGCAGGGGGCGGAAAAACTGTTTTTT,CAWSVIGQGAEKLFF
once,TRBV7-9,TRBJ2-1,-,TGTGCCAGCAGCTTGGTTGGGAGATCCTACAATGAGCAGTTCTTC,CASSLVGRSYNEQFF
-,TRBV6-1,TRBJ1-1,TRBD1,TGTGCTATGAGGGGGCGTACTGAAGCTTTCTTT,CAMRGRTEAFF
-,TRBV6-1,TRBJ2-1,TRBD1,TGTGCCAGCGGCCGGGACAGCCCCTACAATGAGCAGTTCTTC,CASGRDSPYNEQFF
-,TRBV5-1,TRBJ2-1,TRBD1,TGCGCCAGCAGCTTGGGGACAGGGGGAGACAATGAGCAGTTCTTC,CASSLGTGGDNEQFF
-,TRBV6-1,TRBJ1-2,-,TGTGCCAGCATCCGGGGGGCTAACTATGGCTACACCTTC,CASIRGANYGYTF
-,TRBV7-2,TRBJ2-3,TRBD2,TGTGCCAGCAGCTTAGCGTCGGGAGGCGGCACAGATACGCAGTATTTT,CASSLASGGGTDTQYF
-,TRBV7-9,TRBJ2-7,TRBD1,TGTGCCAGCAGCTTAGCTGGGACAGAGGCCTACGAGCAGTACTTC,CASSLAGTEAYEQYF
-,TRBV30,TRBJ2-1,TRBD1,TGTGCCTGGTTCGTACAGGGGAGTAATGAGCAGTTCTTC,CAWFVQGSNEQFF
-,TRBV7-2,TRBJ1-1,-,TGTGCCAGCAGCTTAGAGCCAGGGAACACTGAAGCTTTCTTT,CASSLEPGNTEAFF
-,TRBV19,TRBJ1-4,TRBD1,TGTGCCAGTAGTCTCAGGGGGCCGGATGAAAAACTGTTTTTT,CASSLRGPDEKLFF
few,TRBV27,TRBJ1-5,-,TGTGCCAGCAGTTTATCGAGCGAGACTAATCAGCCCCAGCATTTT,CASSLSSETNQPQHF
-,TRBV20-1,TRBJ1-1,-,TGCAGTGCTAGTGGGGCTGCTGAAGCTTTCTTT,CSASGAAEAFF
-,TRBV2,TRBJ1-1,TRBD1,TGTGCCAGCACAGGACAGGGGGCGACTGAAGCTTTCTTT,CASTGQGATEAFF
once,TRBV6-6,TRBJ2-1,TRBD2,TGTGCCAGCAGTTACCGAGCGGGAGGGAAATACAATGAGCAGTTCTTC,CASSYRAGGKYNEQFF
-,TRBV5-4,TRBJ2-5,-,TGTGCCAGCAGCAGGACACTAGAGACCCAGTACTTC,CASSRTLETQYF
-,TRBV6-5,TRBJ1-4,-,TGTGCCAGCAGTTACTCGCCCACGGGTAATGAAAAACTGTTTTTT,CASSYSPTGNEKLFF
-,TRBV5-8,TRBJ1-5,-,TGTGCCAGCAGCTTCCAGGGCGGTGGTAGCAATCAGCCCCAGCATTTT,CASSFQGGGSNQPQHF
few,TRBV5-1,TRBJ2-1,TRBD2,TGCGCCAGCAGCTTGGTGCTTACTAGCGGGGGGGGCGAGCAGTTCTTC,CASSLVLTSGGGEQFF
-,TRBV5-6,TRBJ2-7,-,TGTGCCAGCAGTAAGGGGGGGAGCTCCTACGAGCAGTACTTC,CASSKGGSSYEQYF
-,TRBV9,TRBJ2-2,TRBD1,TGTGCCAGCAGCGCACAGGGGGCCGGGGAGCTGTTTTTT,CASSAQGAGELFF
few,TRBV9,TRBJ2-3,TRBD2,TGTGCCAGCAGCCCTCACGGGGCGGGAGCCTTGAGGCCCACAGATACGCAGTATTTT,CASSPHGAGALRPTDTQYF
-,TRBV7-2,TRBJ2-1,TRBD2,TGTGCCAGCAGCATGAACGGGGGGGCGAACAATGAGCAGTTCTTC,CASSMNGGANNEQFF
-,TRBV5-1,TRBJ2-7,-,TGCGCCAGCAGCCCCGCGACAGGCAGGTCCTACGAGCAGTACTTC,CASSPATGRSYEQYF
-,TRBV6-5,TRBJ1-1,TRBD1,TGTGCCAGCAGTCCAGGACAGGGAATCAACACTGAAGCTTTCTTT,CASSPGQGINTEAFF
-,TRBV11-2,TRBJ2-4,-,TGTGCCAGCAGCCATGTTAAGGGGCAGGGCAAAAACATTCAGTACTTC,CASSHVKGQGKNIQYF
-,TRBV27,TRBJ2-7,TRBD1,TGTGCCAGCAGTTTCCCTGACAGGGGGAGGTTCTACGAGCAGTACTTC,CASSFPDRGRFYEQYF